One sample yielded the 20 T cell receptor beta chains listed below, sequenced in a study of shared clonotypes between healthy human individuals (dated by TCRdb to about 2020). For the CD8 naive samples, CD45RO-negative cells were positively selected for CCR7, yielding a CD45RA+CCR7+ population from which TemRA cells were excluded. Receptors were amplified or captured by the immunoSEQ multiplex PCR assay. The table was pulled from immuneACCESS by TCRdb, which kept in-frame rearrangements only. Such tables lose some clones; where checked, under half of the loss comes from unresolved V genes, and the rest has no known cause. This sample holds about 2,100,000 clones; roughly 91% were observed only once. Clones ranked in the top ten supply more than 1.5% of the sample. Sequenced: naive CD8+ T cells from PBMCs. The sample's cell subset or site label is to be understood as: CD45RA+CCR7+. The receptors derive from a man between 18 and 29 years old in good health. Some clones in this sample may be carry-over from other donors' samples.

This clone occurred once. The V gene is TRBV29-1, the J gene TRBJ2-7, with a possible D match to TRBD1 (6 bases). CDR1 and CDR2 (germline): SQVTM, ANQGSEA. V dropped 5 bases and J dropped 0 bases, with 14 bases sitting between them. The CDR3 covers 14 residues. The CDR3 DNA reads as TGCAGCGTTCGTGCGTTGGACAGCTCCTACGAGCAGTACTTC. This gives the protein CSVRALDSSYEQYF.

This sequence joins TRBV11-2 and TRBJ2-3; the D is unclear. The ends were cut back, 5 bases at V and 3 bases at J, with 9 bases in the middle. The CDR3 covers 13 residues. The germline CDR1 and CDR2 sequences are SGHAT and FQNNGV. CDR3 amino acids: CASSPIPTDTQYF. DNA for the CDR3: TGTGCCAGCAGCCCAATACCGACAGATACGCAGTATTTT.

About this clone: The same CDR3 is also encoded by other DNA sequences in this sample. V gene TRBV27 combines with J gene TRBJ1-2, with 7 bases aligning to TRBD1. J was trimmed by 2 bases and V by 5 bases; bases with no gene match: 5. Germline CDR1 is MNHEY and CDR2 is SMNVEV (reference sequence). The CDR3 has 14 amino acids. This CDR3 is CASSLLQGNYGYTF. The CDR3 region has the DNA TGTGCCAGCAGTCTTCTACAGGGGAACTATGGCTACACCTTC.

The chain employs TRBV28 and TRBJ2-1, with D possibly being TRBD2 (6 bases). The germline V and J ends were trimmed by 7 bases and 8 bases, with 18 bases remaining between them. The CDR3 sequence is 14 residues long. CDR1 is MDHEN, CDR2 SYDVKM, per germline. DNA for the CDR3: TGTGCCAGCAAAGAAGACGGCGGGACCGATGAGCAGTTCTTC. Protein sequence: CASKEDGGTDEQFF.

This clone has a handful of counts. This specimen includes other DNA sequences encoding the same CDR3. V and J are TRBV7-9 and TRBJ2-7, with 9 bases that match TRBD1. The CDR3 is 14 residues long. The V gene's germline CDR1 is SEHNR and CDR2 FQNEAQ (reference sequence). V was clipped by 5 bases and J by 3 bases; unmatched bases: 5. CDR3 nucleotide sequence: TGTGCCAGCAGCCCCCGGGACAGGGTCTACGAGCAGTACTTC. This encodes CASSPRDRVYEQYF. Filled out from reference TRBV7-9 and TRBJ2-7, the complete variable domain reads DTGVSQNPRHKITKRGQNVTFRCDPISEHNRLYWYRQTLGQGPEFLTYFQNEAQLEKSRLLSDRFSAERPKGSFSTLEIQRTEQGDSAMYLCASSPRDRVYEQYFGPGTRLTVT.

CDR3 nucleotides: TGTGCTAGTGGTTTGTATGGCGAGGAGGAGCAGTTCTTC. Residues: CASGLYGEEEQFF. V is TRBV12-5 and J is TRBJ2-1; no reliable D call. Germline CDR1 reads LGHNT; CDR2 reads FRNRAP. The CDR3 consists of 13 residues. Trimming stripped 2 bases from V and 10 bases from J, with 12 bases between.

The gene calls are TRBV5-6 and TRBJ1-2; the D gene is possibly TRBD1 (5 bases). V was trimmed by 4 bases and J by 8 bases, leaving 12 bases between them. This CDR3 has 12 residues. Germline-derived CDR1 and CDR2 are SGHDT and YYEEEE. This chain's CDR3 is CASSPGGVGYTF. The DNA of the CDR3 is TGTGCCAGCAGCCCGGGAGGGGTCGGCTACACCTTC.

This rearrangement joins TRBV4-3 to TRBJ2-7, with TRBD1 identical over 7 bases. Germline V gives CDR1 LGHNA, CDR2 YSLEER. The CDR3 extends over 15 amino acids. Trimming took 1 base from V and 2 from J; bases not matched to a gene: 5. CDR3 nucleotide sequence: TGCGCCAGCAGCCAAGTATTGAGGGGGCCCTACGAGCAGTACTTC. Translation: CASSQVLRGPYEQYF.

This clone is a singleton in its sample. CDR3 DNA: TGTGCCAGCAGCCTTACTTACACCACTTGGAACGAGCAGTACTTC. Protein: CASSLTYTTWNEQYF. The chain links TRBV27 to TRBJ2-7, with D unclear. With 6 bases removed from V and 5 bases from J, the gap between germline ends came to 20 bases. Germline CDR1 and CDR2: MNHEY and SMNVEV (reference sequence). This CDR3 is 15 amino acids long.

The chain links TRBV13 to TRBJ2-7, with D perhaps TRBD2 (5 bases). V gave up 5 bases and J gave up 6 bases, with 11 bases separating them. Germline V gives CDR1 PRHDT, CDR2 FYEKMQ (reference sequence). This CDR3 contains 12 residues. The CDR3: CASSQGSFEQYF. The CDR3 DNA is TGTGCCAGCAGCCAAGGGAGTTTCGAGCAGTACTTC.

The rearrangement links TRBV7-9 to TRBJ2-7; no firm D call. The germline gives CDR1 SEHNR, CDR2 FQNEAQ (reference sequence). This CDR3 spans 13 amino acids. Trimming left V 5 bases short and J 1 base short, with 9 bases between. The CDR3 nucleotides are TGTGCCAGCAGCCCCGCCCTGTCCTACGAGCAGTACTTC. It encodes CASSPALSYEQYF.

The chain carries TRBV27 and TRBJ2-3; no clear D gene. Per the germline V gene, CDR1 is MNHEY and CDR2 is SMNVEV (reference sequence). The CDR3 sequence is 12 residues long. V lost 3 bases to trimming and J lost 5 bases, with 6 bases between them. This CDR3 reads CASSFRLDTQYF. Written as DNA, the CDR3 is TGTGCCAGCAGTTTTCGTTTAGATACGCAGTATTTT.

V gene TRBV5-6 combines with J gene TRBJ2-1; unclear D gene. Germline V gene sequence: CDR1 SGHDT, CDR2 YYEEEE. V was trimmed by 0 bases and J by 3 bases, leaving 13 bases between them. The CDR3 has 16 residues. CDR3 in amino acids: CASSLDGQALYNEQFF. In DNA form, the CDR3 reads TGTGCCAGCAGCTTGGATGGGCAGGCGCTCTACAATGAGCAGTTCTTC.

This clone came up a few times. Additional DNA sequences in this sample encode the identical CDR3. The gene calls are TRBV27 and TRBJ2-2; no reliable D call. V dropped 3 bases and J dropped 5 bases, with 4 bases sitting between them. This CDR3 spans 12 amino acids. Germline-derived CDR1 and CDR2 are MNHEY and SMNVEV (reference sequence). The CDR3 reads CASSLTTGELFF. CDR3 nucleotide sequence: TGTGCCAGCAGTTTGACTACCGGGGAGCTGTTTTTT.

The chain combines TRBV6-6 with TRBJ1-4; D gene uncertain. V dropped 1 base and J dropped 5 bases, with 14 bases sitting between them. The germline V gene has CDR1 MNHNY and CDR2 SVGAGI (reference sequence). This CDR3 comprises 16 residues. The CDR3 bases are TGTGCCAGCAGTTACTTCGCGGCTGACTTCAATGAAAAACTGTTTTTT. Translated, it gives CASSYFAADFNEKLFF.

The chain carries TRBV21-1 and TRBJ2-7; the table's D call, TRBD2, has no DNA check behind it. TRBV21-1 is annotated as a pseudogene. The CDR3 runs to 11 residues. The CDR3 DNA is TGTGCCAGCAGCCCGAGGAGGGAAAAGTACTTC. It yields the protein CASSPRREKYF.

V usage is TRBV6-5 and J usage is TRBJ2-3; a weak D match, TRBD2 (5 bases). V was clipped by 3 bases and J by 5 bases, with 15 bases between them. This CDR3 is built from 15 residues. The germline V gene encodes CDR1 MNHEY and CDR2 SVGAGI. DNA of the CDR3: TGTGCCAGCAGTTATAACGGACTGGTCGGAGATACGCAGTATTTT. This gives the protein CASSYNGLVGDTQYF.

This clone was recorded once. The V call is TRBV19, the J call TRBJ2-7, with D unresolved. The germline V and J ends were trimmed by 5 bases and 3 bases, with 8 bases remaining between them. Germline V gene data show CDR1 as LNHDA and CDR2 as SQIVND (reference sequence). There are 12 residues in the CDR3. The CDR3 DNA reads as TGTGCCAGTAGTGCGGACGGCTACGAGCAGTACTTC. Translating it yields CASSADGYEQYF.

The chain recombines TRBV27 with TRBJ2-2, with D perhaps TRBD2 (5 bases). The germline gives CDR1 MNHEY, CDR2 SMNVEV (reference sequence). CDR3 size: 15 residues. V was trimmed by 7 bases and J by 3 bases, leaving 15 bases between them. The CDR3 DNA reads as TGTGCCAGCACCCCCACCGGGGTTTACACCGGGGAGCTGTTTTTT. Its translation: CASTPTGVYTGELFF.

Here the CDR3 reads CASSLDGQGYQPQHF. CDR3 bases: TGTGCCAGCAGCTTAGATGGGCAGGGCTATCAGCCCCAGCATTTT. This chain uses TRBV7-8 with TRBJ1-5; perhaps TRBD1 as D (5 bases). V shed 1 base and J shed 5 bases, with 12 bases lying between them. Germline V CDR1 and CDR2: SGHVS, FQNEAQ. This CDR3 spans 15 amino acids.